The 7 T cell receptor beta chains below come from one sample, sequenced in a study of blood T cell repertoires in COVID-19. Clones were read by immunoSEQ multiplex PCR, and TCRdb kept only the in-frame ones, dropping some. The table lists 150,000 or so clones, over 70% of them singletons. Sequenced material: peripheral blood. Source of these receptors: a man aged 60 to 75 with acute or convalescent COVID-19.

This chain links TRBV28 with TRBJ1-5, with 9 bases that match TRBD1. There are 12 residues in the CDR3. Germline V lookup: CDR1 MDHEN, CDR2 SYDVKM. V shed 8 bases and J 9 bases; nucleotides not matched to a gene: 5. As DNA, the CDR3 is TGTGCCAGCGACAGGGGGGCCCCGCCCCAGCATTTT. This gives the protein CASDRGAPPQHF.

This clone was seen only a few times. The DNA for the CDR3 is TGTGCCAGCAGCAAAGGACTAGCGGGAGGGTTCCAAGAGACCCAGTACTTC. It translates to CASSKGLAGGFQETQYF. This chain joins TRBV21-1 and TRBJ2-5; TRBD2 was called by the table and not checked on the DNA. TRBV21-1 is an annotated pseudogene. CDR3 length equals 17 residues.

There are a few counts of this clone. This chain connects TRBV5-1 to TRBJ1-3; maybe TRBD1 (5 bases). Per the germline V gene, CDR1 is SGHRS and CDR2 is YFSETQ. CDR3 size: 16 residues. Trimming took 0 bases from V and 0 from J, leaving 10 bases between them. The CDR3 bases are TGCGCCAGCAGCTTGGAAGGGGCCAACTCTGGAAACACCATATATTTT. Its protein is CASSLEGANSGNTIYF.

This clone was found once. The J gene is TRBJ1-1, the V gene TRBV18; 7 bases match TRBD1. Germline V lookup: CDR1 KGHSH, CDR2 LQKENI. The CDR3 runs 14 residues. The V and J ends lost 3 bases and 4 bases, in that order; junction bases with no gene match: 5. The CDR3 DNA reads TGTGCCAGCTCACCGGTTAGGACAGGCACTGAAGCTTTCTTT. Translated, it gives CASSPVRTGTEAFF.

V and J are TRBV13 and TRBJ1-3; D is unresolved. The CDR3 spans 14 residues. V was shortened by 2 bases and J by 6 bases, with 11 bases between the two germline ends. Germline-derived CDR1 and CDR2 are PRHDT and FYEKMQ (reference sequence). The CDR3 spells CASSLRGRLNTIYF. The CDR3 bases are TGTGCCAGCAGCTTACGAGGTCGGCTAAACACCATATATTTT.

There are a few counts of this clone. The chain employs TRBV6-2 or TRBV6-3 and TRBJ1-4; TRBD1 might be the D (5 bases). V lost 4 bases and J lost 8, with 17 bases in between. The CDR3 contains 15 residues. Germline V gene lookup returns CDR1 MNHEY and CDR2 SVGEGT. In DNA, the CDR3 is TGTGCCAGCAGTTCGTCCAGTCCAGGGCGGGAAAAACTGTTTTTT. This gives the protein CASSSSSPGREKLFF.

The rearrangement uses TRBV6-1 and TRBJ1-1, with 8 bases identical to TRBD1. Germline assignment: CDR1 MNHNS and CDR2 SASEGT. This CDR3 is built from 15 residues. V dropped 6 bases and J dropped 3; count of bases not matched to a gene: 9. The CDR3 DNA is TGTGCCAGCAGGAAGCCGCAGGGGGCCGACACTGAAGCTTTCTTT. This codes for CASRKPQGADTEAFF.